The T cell receptor beta chain described here comes from a study of blood T cell repertoires in COVID-19. In the original workflow: The assay estimated nucleated cells by amplifying reference gene primers. The method was immunoSEQ multiplex PCR; TCRdb's version includes in-frame clones alone and lacks a portion of them. The V and J calls and clone size are taken from that table; D and trimming were inferred from the DNA. The sample lists 250,000 to 300,000 clones, 80% to 95% occurring once. The CDR3 contains 14 residues. Trimming took 5 bases from V and 3 from J, leaving 11 bases between them. CDR1 PRHDT and CDR2 FYEKMQ come from the germline V gene (reference sequence). Seattle's enrolled individuals joined amid active infection and were then monitored longitudinally.

The V and J genes are TRBV13 and TRBJ1-3; D uncertain. The material sequenced was peripheral blood. This receptor was identified in a woman aged 25 to 39 with COVID-19, enrolled during active disease. This CDR3 reads CASSKPTVGNTIYF. The DNA for the CDR3 is TGTGCCAGCAGCAAACCCACAGTTGGAAACACCATATATTTT.